This T cell receptor beta chain was identified in a study of blood T cell repertoires in COVID-19. In germline, CDR1 is LNHDA, CDR2 SQIVND (reference sequence). V shed 8 bases, J shed 8 bases, and the junction held 6 bases outside the gene matches. CDR3 length: 12 residues. Using immunoSEQ multiplex PCR, the repertoire was profiled, and TCRdb retains in-frame clones only, with some absent. The data contain about 350,000 clones, about 90% of them seen just once; the ten biggest clones take up 1%. Sequencing used PBMCs or T cells enriched from blood (not recorded which). The TCR was taken from a woman aged 25 to 39 who had recovered from COVID-19. This rearrangement joins TRBV19 to TRBJ1-2; 9 bases are shared with TRBD1. For the CDR3, the DNA is TGTGCCAGTGGGGGACAGGGCGGCGGCTACACCTTC. Protein: CASGGQGGGYTF.